Listed here are 21 T cell receptor beta chains from one sample, sequenced in a study of spatial heterogeneity in lung cancer. Specified time point: sample taken at primary tumor resection. TCRdb reprocessed the 5' RACE reads via MiXCR and lists one record per CDR3 protein. Of tens of thousands of distinct CDR3 sequences in the sample, under 7.5% were seen once. This sample comprised PBMCs, obtained at surgery. Receptors originate from a female donor with early-stage non-small cell lung cancer.

At least ten counts were recorded for this clonotype. This rearrangement joins TRBV4-2 to TRBJ2-2; D gene uncertain. Germline V gene data show CDR1 as LGHNA and CDR2 as YNFKEQ. V dropped 0 bases and J dropped 4 bases, with 18 bases sitting between them. This CDR3 is built from 18 residues. CDR3 in amino acids: CASSQDIEFRPSTGELFF. In DNA, the CDR3 is TGTGCCAGCAGCCAAGATATCGAGTTCCGGCCTTCCACCGGGGAGCTGTTTTTT.

This clonotype was observed many times. The rearrangement joins TRBV20-1 to TRBJ1-1; 7 bases align to TRBD1. The germline CDR1 and CDR2 sequences are DFQATT and SNEGSKA (reference sequence). The V gene end was trimmed by 6 bases and the J gene end by 0 bases; junction bases not matched to a gene: 4. CDR3 length equals 13 residues. CDR3 protein: CSAPGQLNTEAFF. The CDR3 DNA reads TGCAGTGCCCCGGGACAGTTGAACACTGAAGCTTTCTTT.

The table lists this clonotype with a few counts. The V gene is TRBV29-1, the J gene TRBJ1-1; no definite D call. The CDR3 extends over 13 amino acids. Deletions cut 7 bases from V and 4 bases from J, with 16 bases between. In germline, CDR1 is SQVTM, CDR2 ANQGSEA. For the CDR3, the DNA is TGCAGCGCTATACGGGATGAGGGCACTGAAGCTTTCTTT. It encodes CSAIRDEGTEAFF. Based on the CDR3 plus reference TRBV29-1 and TRBJ1-1, the full variable domain is SAVISQKPSRDICQRGTSLTIQCQVDSQVTMMFWYRQQPGQSLTLIATANQGSEATYESGFVIDKFPISRPNLTFSTLTVSNMSPEDSSIYLCSAIRDEGTEAFFGQGTRLTVV.

This chain connects TRBV6-5 to TRBJ1-1, with 7 bases lining up with TRBD1. V lost 2 bases to trimming and J lost 0 bases; unmatched junction nucleotides: 3. CDR1 is MNHEY and CDR2 is SVGAGI in the germline V gene. The CDR3 has 15 amino acids. The CDR3 reads CASSYEGTVNTEAFF. CDR3 nucleotides: TGTGCCAGCAGTTACGAGGGGACAGTGAACACTGAAGCTTTCTTT.

This clonotype was found a few times. The gene calls are TRBV7-9 and TRBJ1-1, with D hard to call. V lost 1 base, J lost 6 bases, and 9 bases lay in between. The CDR3 sequence is 13 residues long. Germline CDR1 and CDR2: SEHNR and FQNEAQ (reference sequence). CDR3 sequence (DNA): TGTGCCAGCAGCTTAGTCGAGGGATCTGAAGCTTTCTTT. This codes for CASSLVEGSEAFF. The variable domain in full, completed from reference TRBV7-9 and TRBJ1-1, reads DTGVSQNPRHKITKRGQNVTFRCDPISEHNRLYWYRQTLGQGPEFLTYFQNEAQLEKSRLLSDRFSAERPKGSFSTLEIQRTEQGDSAMYLCASSLVEGSEAFFGQGTRLTVV.

Comment on this clonotype: A much larger clone lies one base from this, so it may be a read error. The chain carries TRBV28 and TRBJ2-3; 8 nucleotides agree with TRBD2. This CDR3 has 15 residues. Germline loops: CDR1 MDHEN, CDR2 SYDVKM. As DNA, the CDR3 is TGTGCCAACAGTAGCGGGGCGGGAGTCACAGATACGCAGTATTTT. This gives the protein CANSSGAGVTDTQYF.

This clonotype occurred many times. V and J are TRBV27 and TRBJ1-5; D is possibly TRBD1 (6 bases). V was shortened by 4 bases and J by 4 bases, with 17 bases between the two germline ends. CDR3 length: 16 amino acids. Germline assignment: CDR1 MNHEY and CDR2 SMNVEV (reference sequence). CDR3 sequence (DNA): TGTGCCAGCAGTTCCGCGTCCGGGGGGCGGAATCAGCCCCAGCATTTT. It encodes CASSSASGGRNQPQHF.

The V and J genes are TRBV5-4 and TRBJ2-1, with 10 positions matching TRBD2. The CDR3 has 16 residues. V dropped 6 bases and J dropped 0; count of bases not matched to a gene: 6. The germline gives CDR1 SGHNT, CDR2 YYREEE (reference sequence). The CDR3 loop reads CASKGLALSSYNEQFF. Written as DNA, the CDR3 is TGTGCCAGCAAGGGACTAGCGCTGAGCTCCTACAATGAGCAGTTCTTC.

The V and J genes are TRBV12-3 or TRBV12-4 and TRBJ2-4; D is perhaps TRBD2 (5 bases). The germline V and J ends were trimmed by 7 bases and 6 bases, with 16 bases remaining between them. The CDR3 length is 14 residues. The DNA for the CDR3 is TGTGCCAGCACCTCGGACTCCGTAGTAAACATTCAGTACTTC. Translating it yields CASTSDSVVNIQYF.

This clonotype showed up many times. The rearrangement links TRBV9 to TRBJ1-2; no clear D gene. The CDR3 loop spans 15 amino acids. Trimming removed 0 bases from V and 1 base from J, with 10 bases in between. Germline lookup yields CDR1 SGDLS and CDR2 YYNGEE. The CDR3 sequence is CASSVEARFNYGYTF. DNA for the CDR3: TGTGCCAGCAGCGTAGAGGCTAGGTTTAACTATGGCTACACCTTC.

This clonotype appeared many times. This chain uses TRBV6-5 with TRBJ1-2; D possibly corresponds to TRBD1 (5 bases). The CDR3 runs to 12 residues. Germline V gene data show CDR1 as MNHEY and CDR2 as SVGAGI. Trimming pared 7 bases from V and 3 bases from J, leaving 9 bases between. Here the CDR3 DNA reads TGTGCCAGCACCGGGACGGACTATGGCTACACCTTC. Its protein product is CASTGTDYGYTF.

This clonotype was detected ten times or more. J is TRBJ1-1 and V is TRBV29-1; 11 nucleotides align to TRBD1. The germline gives CDR1 SQVTM, CDR2 ANQGSEA. V trimming: 3 bases; J trimming: 4 bases; junction bases outside the gene matches: 1. CDR3 length equals 13 residues. CDR3 amino acids: CSVEGTGGTEAFF. CDR3 in DNA: TGCAGCGTTGAGGGGACAGGGGGCACTGAAGCTTTCTTT.

This clonotype has a count of ten or more. The chain combines TRBV28 with TRBJ2-7, with D possibly being TRBD1 (6 bases). The germline V and J ends were trimmed by 8 bases and 2 bases, with 10 bases remaining between them. Germline V CDR1 and CDR2: MDHEN, SYDVKM. CDR3 length: 12 residues. Here the CDR3 DNA reads TGTGCCAGCCTCGGGACAACCTACGAGCAGTACTTC. It encodes CASLGTTYEQYF. Using reference TRBV28 and TRBJ2-7 for the parts outside the CDR3, the full variable domain is DVKVTQSSRYLVKRTGEKVFLECVQDMDHENMFWYRQDPGLGLRLIYFSYDVKMKEKGDIPEGYSVSREKKERFSLILESASTNQTSMYLCASLGTTYEQYFGPGTRLTVT.

This clonotype has a count of ten or more. The gene calls are TRBV9 and TRBJ2-1; possibly TRBD1 or TRBD2 for D (6 bases each). The CDR3 extends over 13 amino acids. V lost 3 bases, J lost 6 bases, and 10 bases lay in between. CDR1 is SGDLS, CDR2 YYNGEE, per germline. As DNA, the CDR3 is TGTGCCAGCAGCGGGGGGGCTGTCAATGAGCAGTTCTTC. Protein: CASSGGAVNEQFF.

There are a few counts of this clonotype. The J gene is TRBJ2-3, the V gene TRBV3-1, with D perhaps TRBD1 (5 bases). Germline CDR1 and CDR2: LGHDT and YNNKEL (reference sequence). V was shortened by 7 bases and J by 7 bases, with 21 bases between the two germline ends. This CDR3 is built from 15 residues. CDR3 sequence: CASTAARTPQNTQYF. The CDR3 nucleotides read TGTGCCAGCACCGCCGCCCGGACACCACAGAATACGCAGTATTTT.

Many counts were recorded for this clonotype. The J gene is TRBJ1-2, the V gene TRBV2; D possibly corresponds to TRBD1 (6 bases). Per germline, CDR1 SNHLY and CDR2 FYNNEI. With 4 bases removed from V and 5 bases from J, the gap between germline ends came to 8 bases. The CDR3 has 12 residues. CDR3 DNA sequence: TGTGCCAGCAGTGCGGACAGTTATGGCTACACCTTC. Translating gives CASSADSYGYTF.

This clonotype was recorded at least ten times. The rearrangement uses TRBV20-1 and TRBJ2-6; TRBD2 agrees at 8 bases. Per germline, CDR1 DFQATT and CDR2 SNEGSKA (reference sequence). J gave up 4 bases and V 6 bases, and 11 bases lay outside the gene matches. The CDR3 has 16 residues. In DNA, the CDR3 is TGCAGTGCCCCAGCGGGGGCTTTTGGGGGGGCCAACGTCCTGACTTTC. As protein: CSAPAGAFGGANVLTF.

This clonotype was observed at least ten times. The chain recombines TRBV20-1 with TRBJ1-5; D call uncertain. The V end lost 6 bases, the J end lost 3 bases, and 18 bases lay between the germline ends. This CDR3 comprises 15 residues. Germline CDR1 is DFQATT and CDR2 is SNEGSKA (reference sequence). The CDR3 sequence is CSAPLDPENNQPQHF. The DNA for the CDR3 is TGCAGTGCCCCACTCGACCCCGAGAACAATCAGCCCCAGCATTTT.

This clonotype was detected ten times or more. The genes are TRBV29-1 and TRBJ2-7; D remains ambiguous. Germline assignment: CDR1 SQVTM and CDR2 ANQGSEA. The CDR3 runs 10 residues. V was shortened by 5 bases and J by 6 bases, with 8 bases between the two germline ends. The CDR3 loop is CSVLSREQYF. The CDR3 DNA is TGCAGCGTTCTTAGCCGCGAGCAGTACTTC.

This clonotype was detected ten times or more. The chain combines TRBV18 with TRBJ1-3; D call uncertain. The V gene's germline CDR1 is KGHSH and CDR2 LQKENI. V was pared by 0 bases and J by 0 bases, with 6 bases between. The CDR3 is 15 amino acids. The CDR3 region has the DNA TGTGCCAGCTCACCACCAGGCAGCTCTGGAAACACCATATATTTT. This sequence encodes CASSPPGSSGNTIYF.

The rearrangement joins TRBV18 to TRBJ2-1; TRBD2 agrees at 9 bases. This CDR3 region has 13 residues. Germline CDR1 is KGHSH and CDR2 is LQKENI. Trimming at V came to 5 bases and at J to 9 bases, leaving 5 bases not matched to a gene. Written as DNA, the CDR3 is TGTGCCAGCTCATCTAGCGGGAAGGGTGAGCAGTTCTTC. Amino acid sequence: CASSSSGKGEQFF.